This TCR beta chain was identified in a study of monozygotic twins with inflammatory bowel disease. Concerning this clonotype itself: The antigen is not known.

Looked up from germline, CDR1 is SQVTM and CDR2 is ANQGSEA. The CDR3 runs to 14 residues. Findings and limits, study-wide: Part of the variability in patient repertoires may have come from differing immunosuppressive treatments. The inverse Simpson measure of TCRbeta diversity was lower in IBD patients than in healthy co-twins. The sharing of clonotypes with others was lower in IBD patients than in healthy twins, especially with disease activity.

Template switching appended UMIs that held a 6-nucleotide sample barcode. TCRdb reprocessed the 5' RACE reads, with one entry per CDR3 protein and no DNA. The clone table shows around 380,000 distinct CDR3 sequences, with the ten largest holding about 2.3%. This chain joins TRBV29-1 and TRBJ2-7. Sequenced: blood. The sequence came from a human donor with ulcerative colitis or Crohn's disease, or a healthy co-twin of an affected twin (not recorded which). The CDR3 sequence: CSVEDGVGVGEQYF.